This note documents a single T cell receptor beta chain sequence. The data derive from a study of T cells in narcolepsy. Germline V gene data show CDR1 as LGHNA and CDR2 as YNFKEQ. The CDR3 length is 14 residues. V dropped 0 bases and J dropped 6 bases, with 9 bases sitting between them. Produced via immunoSEQ multiplex PCR; TCRdb's table is partial and in-frame only. The sample lists around 25,000 clones, about 86% occurring once. The genes are TRBV4-2 and TRBJ2-1; D is perhaps TRBD2 (6 bases). Sequencing was carried out using CD45RA- memory CD4+ T cells from PBMCs. The sequence came from a human donor with narcolepsy. CDR3 DNA sequence: TGTGCCAGCAGCCAAGATGGAGGGTTCAATGAGCAGTTCTTC. Translating it yields CASSQDGGFNEQFF.